The 30 T cell receptor beta chains reported below all come from one sample, sequenced in a study of blood T cell repertoires in COVID-19. Sequencing used immunoSEQ multiplex PCR; TCRdb keeps in-frame clones, though not all of them. The table lists 150,000 to 200,000 clones, 86% of them singletons, with around 0.99% in the top ten. The sample consisted of peripheral blood. These receptors came from a man between 18 and 29 years old with acute or convalescent COVID-19.

The rearrangement joins TRBV6-5 to TRBJ1-3; unclear D gene. V was trimmed by 2 bases and J by 0 bases, leaving 8 bases between them. The CDR3 sequence is 15 residues long. Germline assignment: CDR1 MNHEY and CDR2 SVGAGI. The chain's CDR3 is CASSYDIDSGNTIYF. In DNA form, the CDR3 reads TGTGCCAGCAGTTACGACATCGACTCTGGAAACACCATATATTTT.

The rearrangement links TRBV7-9 to TRBJ2-7, with a tentative D call TRBD1 (6 bases). This CDR3 spans 13 amino acids. Trimming removed 2 bases at V and 3 bases at J, with 8 bases between. Germline V gene sequence: CDR1 SEHNR, CDR2 FQNEAQ (reference sequence). This CDR3 is CASSLPTGYEQYF. The CDR3 DNA sequence: TGTGCCAGCAGCTTACCGACAGGCTACGAGCAGTACTTC.

V usage is TRBV19 and J usage is TRBJ1-2; 9 bases are a match to TRBD1. This CDR3 region has 13 residues. Germline V gene data show CDR1 as LNHDA and CDR2 as SQIVND (reference sequence). The trim removed 4 bases at V and 7 bases at J, leaving 4 bases unmatched. CDR3 loop: CASSTGTGIGYTF. As DNA, the CDR3 is TGTGCCAGTAGTACAGGGACAGGGATTGGCTACACCTTC.

The V and J genes are TRBV6-1 and TRBJ1-4, with D unclear. The CDR3 runs 14 residues. Trimming left V 2 bases short and J 5 bases short, with 9 bases between. Germline V lookup: CDR1 MNHNS, CDR2 SASEGT. The CDR3 loop is CASSEPRRNEKLFF. The CDR3, as DNA: TGTGCCAGCAGTGAACCCCGCAGGAATGAAAAACTGTTTTTT.

The V gene is TRBV7-8, the J gene TRBJ2-1, with 16 positions matching TRBD2. V was clipped by 0 bases and J by 3 bases; unmatched bases: 5. This CDR3 contains 19 residues. Germline loops: CDR1 SGHVS, CDR2 FQNEAQ. The CDR3 sequence is CASSLAGTSGGGFYNEQFF. In DNA, the CDR3 is TGTGCCAGCAGCTTAGCCGGGACTAGCGGGGGGGGCTTCTACAATGAGCAGTTCTTC.

The V call is TRBV6-5, the J call TRBJ1-6, with 8 positions matching TRBD1. The CDR3 loop spans 15 amino acids. Germline trimming cut 1 base from V and 7 bases from J; bases unmatched to any gene: 3. Germline V gene lookup returns CDR1 MNHEY and CDR2 SVGAGI. CDR3 sequence: CASSYFDRGNSPLHF. CDR3 DNA sequence: TGTGCCAGCAGTTACTTTGACAGGGGAAATTCACCCCTCCACTTT.

The chain recombines TRBV18 with TRBJ1-6, with a weak D call TRBD1 (6 bases). The CDR3 has 15 amino acids. Trimming took off 2 bases at V and 7 bases at J, with 12 bases between the two ends. Germline CDR1 is KGHSH and CDR2 is LQKENI. The CDR3 sequence is CASSPAPGANSPLHF. CDR3 coding DNA: TGTGCCAGCTCACCAGCCCCAGGGGCAAATTCACCCCTCCACTTT. The full variable domain, rest sourced from reference TRBV18 and TRBJ1-6, is NAGVMQNPRHLVRRRGQEARLRCSPMKGHSHVYWYRQLPEEGLKFMVYLQKENIIDESGMPKERFSAEFPKEGPSILRIQQVVRGDSAAYFCASSPAPGANSPLHFGNGTRLTVT.

This clone has a single count. The chain has TRBV3-1 (or the pseudogene TRBV3-2) and TRBJ1-6; TRBD1 matches 7 bases. Germline loops: CDR1 LGHDT, CDR2 YNNKEL (reference sequence). Trimming cost V 4 bases and J 9 bases; bases outside gene matches: 3. This CDR3 is built from 13 residues. CDR3 sequence reads: CASSPSGGSPLHF. The CDR3 DNA reads as TGTGCCAGCAGCCCCTCAGGGGGTTCACCCCTCCACTTT.

The V and J genes are TRBV21-1 and TRBJ1-5; TRBD1 was called by the table and not checked on the DNA. TRBV21-1 represents a pseudogene. The CDR3 runs 15 residues. The CDR3 here is CASSKPGTQNQPQHF. The CDR3, as DNA: TGTGCCAGCAGCAAGCCGGGGACACAGAATCAGCCCCAGCATTTT.

This chain joins TRBV4-1 and TRBJ1-6, with 9 bases identical to TRBD1. There are 16 residues in the CDR3. The V gene's germline CDR1 is MGHRA and CDR2 YSYEKL. V was clipped by 0 bases and J by 11 bases; unmatched bases: 8. CDR3 sequence reads: CASSQEVTGGTPPLHF. The CDR3 nucleotides are TGCGCCAGCAGCCAAGAGGTCACAGGGGGCACGCCACCCCTCCACTTT.

The rearrangement joins TRBV7-8 to TRBJ2-1, with a tentative D call TRBD2 (5 bases). CDR1 and CDR2 (germline): SGHVS, FQNEAQ. The CDR3 is 14 amino acids. V dropped 4 bases and J dropped 14 bases, with 21 bases sitting between them. The chain's CDR3 is CASSSSGLTVFKFF. The CDR3 region has the DNA TGTGCCAGCAGCTCCAGCGGTTTGACGGTGTTCAAGTTCTTC.

The gene calls are TRBV11-2 and TRBJ2-1; D is perhaps TRBD2 (7 bases). Germline lookup yields CDR1 SGHAT and CDR2 FQNNGV. The CDR3 runs 15 residues. V was cut by 4 bases and J by 9 bases, with 19 bases left in between. As DNA, the CDR3 is TGTGCCAGCAGCTCACAAGTCCGGGGGGCCCCTGAGCAGTTCTTC. Protein product: CASSSQVRGAPEQFF.

V is TRBV19 and J is TRBJ2-3, with a possible D match to TRBD2 (6 bases). Germline CDR1 and CDR2: LNHDA and SQIVND (reference sequence). The CDR3 is 13 amino acids. Trimming removed 8 bases from V and 5 bases from J, with 14 bases in between. The CDR3 bases are TGTGCCAGTGGGACTCAAGCACGAGATACGCAGTATTTT. This encodes CASGTQARDTQYF.

The genes are TRBV7-9 and TRBJ1-3; 10 positions match TRBD1. CDR1 and CDR2 (germline): SEHNR, FQNEAQ (reference sequence). CDR3 length: 17 amino acids. With V trimmed by 0 bases and J by 0 bases, 2 bases remained unmatched. The CDR3 nucleotides read TGTGCCAGCAGCTTAGCGGGACAGGGGCGCTCTGGAAACACCATATATTTT. Translation: CASSLAGQGRSGNTIYF. The full variable domain, rest sourced from reference TRBV7-9 and TRBJ1-3, is DTGVSQNPRHKITKRGQNVTFRCDPISEHNRLYWYRQTLGQGPEFLTYFQNEAQLEKSRLLSDRFSAERPKGSFSTLEIQRTEQGDSAMYLCASSLAGQGRSGNTIYFGEGSWLTVV.

This clone is a singleton in its sample. The V and J genes are TRBV19 and TRBJ1-1, with TRBD1 identical over 8 bases. V lost 4 bases, J lost 7 bases, and 5 bases stayed unmatched. Germline lookup yields CDR1 LNHDA and CDR2 SQIVND (reference sequence). CDR3 length: 13 residues. The CDR3 loop is CASSNLGTGEAFF. CDR3 nucleotides: TGTGCCAGTAGTAATCTGGGGACAGGTGAAGCTTTCTTT.

The chain combines TRBV7-2 with TRBJ1-3; no clear D. This CDR3 spans 14 amino acids. The ends were cut back, 7 bases at V and 0 bases at J, with 10 bases in the middle. CDR1 is SGHTA and CDR2 is FQGNSA in the germline V gene. The CDR3 DNA follows: TGTGCCAGCAACTACGGGTCCTCTGGAAACACCATATATTTT. Translating gives CASNYGSSGNTIYF.

The chain carries TRBV7-3 and TRBJ1-2; TRBD1 is a possible D gene (5 bases). CDR3 length: 16 residues. From germline, CDR1 is SGHTA and CDR2 FQGTGA. The V end lost 5 bases, the J end lost 2 bases, and 18 bases lay between the germline ends. CDR3 bases: TGTGCCAGCAGCCCACACCCGACAGAATCCAACTATGGCTACACCTTC. It specifies CASSPHPTESNYGYTF.

The DNA of the CDR3 is TGTGCCAGCAGGGGACCGGGACAGTACAATTCACCCCTCCACTTT. Amino acid sequence: CASRGPGQYNSPLHF. The J gene is TRBJ1-6, the V gene TRBV11-2, with 7 bases matching TRBD1. The J segment lost 7 bases and the V segment lost 6 bases, leaving 9 bases of the junction unmatched. The CDR3 sequence is 15 residues long. Germline V gene lookup returns CDR1 SGHAT and CDR2 FQNNGV.

The chain is built from TRBV6-1 and TRBJ2-2; TRBD1 agrees at 7 bases. The V segment lost 2 bases and the J segment 4 bases; nucleotides outside the gene matches: 4. The CDR3 totals 15 residues. The germline V gene encodes CDR1 MNHNS and CDR2 SASEGT. This CDR3 reads CASSEMQGVTGELFF. The CDR3 DNA is TGTGCCAGCAGTGAAATGCAGGGGGTCACCGGGGAGCTGTTTTTT.

The genes are TRBV3-1 (or the pseudogene TRBV3-2) and TRBJ2-7; TRBD2 is a possible D gene (5 bases). Germline-derived CDR1 and CDR2 are LGHDT and YNNKEL (reference sequence). The V and J ends lost 3 bases and 6 bases respectively, with 15 bases between them. The CDR3 is 14 amino acids. Written as DNA, the CDR3 is TGTGCCAGCAGCCAGGGAGAAACGTCTGGCGAGCAGTACTTC. Its translation is CASSQGETSGEQYF.

This clone was seen just once. The J gene is TRBJ1-1, the V gene TRBV5-1; tentative D call: TRBD1 (6 bases). The germline CDR1 and CDR2 sequences are SGHRS and YFSETQ. The ends were cut back, 4 bases at V and 1 base at J, with 14 bases in the middle. CDR3 size: 15 residues. The CDR3 spells CASSVLTGPNTEAFF. The CDR3 coding sequence is TGCGCCAGCAGCGTACTGACAGGCCCGAACACTGAAGCTTTCTTT.

J is TRBJ2-7 and V is TRBV7-9; 7 bases fit TRBD2. Germline values: CDR1 SEHNR, CDR2 FQNEAQ (reference sequence). The CDR3 consists of 13 residues. V lost 4 bases and J lost 6; bases outside the gene matches: 6. DNA of the CDR3: TGTGCCAGCAGCTCCCCACTAGCGCTCGAGCAGTACTTC. Translation: CASSSPLALEQYF.

This clone has a single count. The rearrangement joins TRBV6-4 to TRBJ2-6; perhaps TRBD1 as D (5 bases). CDR3 length: 17 amino acids. V shed 3 bases and J shed 0 bases, with 12 bases lying between them. CDR1 MRHNA and CDR2 SNTAGT come from the germline V gene. The CDR3 DNA reads as TGTGCCAGCAGTGAAGGGGTGAGCAGCTCTGGGGCCAACGTCCTGACTTTC. Translating it yields CASSEGVSSSGANVLTF.

This clone was seen only a few times. This chain uses TRBV12-5 with TRBJ2-7; perhaps TRBD1 as D (5 bases). With 6 bases removed from V and 4 bases from J, the gap between germline ends came to 16 bases. Per germline, CDR1 LGHNT and CDR2 FRNRAP. This CDR3 contains 14 residues. CDR3 nucleotide sequence: TGTGCTAGTGGGGGTTGGCAGGGCAGTTACGAGCAGTACGTC. It is translated as CASGGWQGSYEQYV.

This chain uses TRBV5-1 with TRBJ1-1; D perhaps matches TRBD1 (6 bases). V dropped 3 bases and J dropped 0 bases, with 12 bases sitting between them. Looked up from germline, CDR1 is SGHRS and CDR2 is YFSETQ. This CDR3 has 15 amino acids. In nucleotides, the CDR3 is TGCGCCAGCAGCTCAACAGGGACCATGAACACTGAAGCTTTCTTT. Amino acids: CASSSTGTMNTEAFF.

This clone appeared once. The chain joins TRBV28 to TRBJ2-1; 10 bases are a match to TRBD1. This CDR3 contains 15 residues. CDR1 and CDR2 (germline): MDHEN, SYDVKM. The V gene end was trimmed by 5 bases and the J gene end by 5 bases; junction bases not matched to a gene: 6. The CDR3 region has the DNA TGTGCCAGCAGTACAAGACAGGGGGCGGACAATGAGCAGTTCTTC. It yields the protein CASSTRQGADNEQFF.

The gene calls are TRBV7-8 and TRBJ2-3; D is perhaps TRBD2 (6 bases). Germline V gives CDR1 SGHVS, CDR2 FQNEAQ. V was pared by 5 bases and J by 2 bases, with 17 bases between. This CDR3 comprises 16 residues. The CDR3 DNA reads TGTGCCAGCAGCCGACTAGTTTTATCCCCCACAGATACGCAGTATTTT. The encoded protein is CASSRLVLSPTDTQYF.

The gene calls are TRBV7-9 and TRBJ2-7; TRBD1 matches 9 bases. In germline, CDR1 is SEHNR, CDR2 FQNEAQ (reference sequence). After removal of 3 bases from V and 5 bases from J, the junction contained 5 bases not matched to a gene. The CDR3 is 14 residues long. This CDR3 is CASSLPGQGHEQYF. CDR3 coding DNA: TGTGCCAGCAGCTTGCCGGGACAGGGTCACGAGCAGTACTTC.

J is TRBJ2-7 and V is TRBV7-9; 7 bases are a match to TRBD2. CDR1 is SEHNR, CDR2 FQNEAQ, per germline (reference sequence). The CDR3 extends over 13 amino acids. The J segment lost 4 bases and the V segment lost 9 bases, leaving 9 bases of the junction unmatched. CDR3 protein: CASGGTSEYEQYF. The CDR3 region has the DNA TGTGCCAGTGGGGGAACTAGCGAGTACGAGCAGTACTTC.

V is TRBV6-1 and J is TRBJ2-1, with TRBD1 matching over 7 bases. Germline CDR1 MNHNS, CDR2 SASEGT. Trimming cost V 3 bases and J 9 bases; bases outside gene matches: 11. The CDR3 is 15 amino acids. CDR3 sequence (DNA): TGTGCCAGCAGTGACGAGGGGGCCGGTGGAGTTGAGCAGTTCTTC. Translating gives CASSDEGAGGVEQFF.